Included here is one TCR beta chain sequence, with context. Its antigen remains undetermined. Qualities for individual bases were not recorded, and no much larger clone is one base off. The data stem from a study of blood T cell repertoires in COVID-19 (dated by TCRdb to the early 2020s). For context, the study as a whole: Samples from collaborators originated in the United States, Italy and Spain and spanned both the acute and convalescent phases of COVID-19. The prospective study material was composed of cDNA or gDNA derived from T cells, B-cell-depleted T cells, or PBMCs. Subjects who had been exposed to COVID-19, were actively infected with it, or had recovered from it provided the deeply sampled blood TCRbeta repertoires that made up the dataset. The repertoires were released in a freely available public database meant as a resource for research on the immune response to SARS-CoV-2. Samples came from the ongoing ImmuneRACE study (first 160 participants) plus 1,254 subjects from 6 global collaborators. Sample metadata almost always included a de-identified subject ID, COVID-19 status, age in years and sex. HLA class I and class II types, where available, came from metadata supplied by the sample provider rather than from assay-based typing. The research as a whole found: The amount of clinical and demographic metadata varied by source and participant and was provided uncurated.

The immunoSEQ Assay, a bias-controlled multiplex PCR, was used to amplify TCRbeta CDR3 regions from genomic DNA. The paper's processing steps were these. Nucleated cell counts per sample were estimated from amplification of reference gene primers within the assay. To quantify the absolute abundance of each unique TCRbeta CDR3 rearrangement, sequence reads were collapsed and filtered. For each sample, productive Simpson clonality was calculated as the square root of Simpson's diversity index across productive rearrangements. The clones in this table, taken by TCRdb from immuneACCESS, are in-frame only. Not every clone is retained; where verified, under half of the shortfall comes from an unresolved V gene, and the cause of the rest is unknown. That table is the source of V, J and clone size, and D and trimming were worked out from the DNA. The sample yields roughly 83,000 clones; around nine tenths were counted once. The ten largest clones take up 7.5% to 9.5% of the sample.

Ends trimmed: V by 3 bases, J by 3 bases; bases unmatched to a gene: 0. In the germline V gene, CDR1 corresponds to MDHEN and CDR2 to SYDVKM. The CDR3 goes from the cysteine to the valine over 13 residues. The CDR3 DNA has 39 bases and is translated from base 1. Whole blood was collected in K2EDTA tubes by collaborating institutions according to the institutions' own protocols. For TCRbeta analysis, collaborator samples were shipped as frozen whole blood, as isolated PBMCs, or as DNA extracted from either sample type. The specimen sequenced was peripheral blood. The receptor's source is an older man with active or convalescent COVID-19. Rearrangement joined TRBV28 to TRBJ2-7, and TRBD1 aligns with 9 junction nucleotides. The CDR3 region has the sequence CASSLTGGYEQYV. The nucleotide sequence is given as TGTGCCAGCAGTTTGACAGGGGGCTACGAGCAGTACGTC.